This T cell receptor beta chain was captured in a study of EBV T-cell therapy then PD-1 blockade in nasopharyngeal carcinoma. On this clone itself: Its antigen is currently unknown.

Germline V gives CDR1 SQVTM, CDR2 ANQGSEA. Trimming removed 2 bases at V and 2 bases at J, with 13 bases between. This CDR3 spans 14 amino acids. As to time point: 266 days after commencement of treatment, after nivolumab therapy. Treatment described: AdE1-LMPpoly-expanded autologous EBV-specific T-cell therapy followed by anti-PD-1 nivolumab. Data came from immunoSEQ multiplex PCR; TCRdb stores just in-frame clones and leaves some out. The sample lists roughly 20,000 clones; around 80% were seen once. This receptor was obtained from a man aged 40-49 years with nasopharyngeal carcinoma. The source material was CD8+ T cells from blood, sampled around day 240 from a patient whose treatment included autologous EBV-specific T cells and nivolumab. The V and J genes are TRBV29-1 and TRBJ2-7; TRBD1 might be the D (7 bases). CDR3 residues: CSVEPTGRPYEQYF. DNA for the CDR3: TGCAGCGTTGAACCGACAGGGAGGCCCTACGAGCAGTACTTC.